One sample yielded the 10 T cell receptor beta chains listed below, sequenced in a study of OX40 agonist ivuxolimab in advanced cancers. The method was immunoSEQ multiplex PCR; TCRdb's version includes in-frame clones alone and lacks a portion of them. The sample shows around 78,000 clones, 85% to 90% of them seen only once. Source: CD4+ or CD8+ T cells sorted from blood, taken in a trial of the OX40 agonist ivuxolimab. The receptor set was obtained from an adult with an advanced solid tumor such as melanoma, head and neck, liver or kidney cancer.

The V and J genes are TRBV7-8 and TRBJ2-5, with a possible D match to TRBD2 (5 bases). Germline values: CDR1 SGHVS, CDR2 FQNEAQ. Trimming left V 5 bases short and J 2 bases short, with 12 bases between. The CDR3 runs 14 residues. CDR3 nucleotides: TGTGCCAGCAGCCCGAGACGGACTCAAGAGACCCAGTACTTC. This sequence encodes CASSPRRTQETQYF.

The chain joins TRBV9 to TRBJ1-2, with D uncertain. CDR1 and CDR2 (germline): SGDLS, YYNGEE. Trimming cost V 0 bases and J 5 bases, with 14 bases left between them. The CDR3 length is 15 residues. The CDR3 sequence is CASSVGFPGPYGYTF. The CDR3 coding sequence is TGTGCCAGCAGCGTAGGTTTCCCCGGACCGTATGGCTACACCTTC.

The CDR3 spells CASSFLGNTGELFF. The CDR3 DNA reads as TGTGCCAGCAGCTTCCTTGGGAACACCGGGGAGCTGTTTTTT. The chain is built from TRBV11-3 and TRBJ2-2; D is uncertain. There are 14 residues in the CDR3. V was cut by 3 bases and J by 1 base, with 6 bases left in between. Germline CDR1 reads SGHNT; CDR2 reads YENEEA.

Here the CDR3 reads CASSLTGAAYEQYF. The CDR3 DNA follows: TGCGCCAGCAGCTTAACCGGGGCCGCCTACGAGCAGTACTTC. This chain joins TRBV5-1 and TRBJ2-7; D tentatively reads TRBD1 or TRBD2 (5 bases each). The CDR3 totals 14 residues. V was cut by 2 bases and J by 2 bases, with 11 bases left in between. Germline lookup yields CDR1 SGHRS and CDR2 YFSETQ.

This chain uses TRBV19 with TRBJ2-1; 7 positions match TRBD2. With 0 bases clipped from V and 0 bases from J, the junction kept 2 bases outside the gene matches. The CDR3 is 16 residues long. CDR1 and CDR2 (germline): LNHDA, SQIVND (reference sequence). The DNA of the CDR3 is TGTGCCAGTAGTATAGACGGCGGGAGCTCCTACAATGAGCAGTTCTTC. This translates into CASSIDGGSSYNEQFF.

The gene calls are TRBV19 and TRBJ1-1, with D possibly TRBD1 on 5 matching bases. CDR1 is LNHDA and CDR2 is SQIVND in the germline V gene (reference sequence). The CDR3 is made up of 15 amino acids. Trimming took off 3 bases at V and 2 bases at J, with 13 bases between the two ends. CDR3 DNA: TGTGCCAGTAGTATTCATCTGGGGCTAAACACTGAAGCTTTCTTT. This translates into CASSIHLGLNTEAFF.

The V gene is TRBV5-1, the J gene TRBJ2-1; TRBD2 is a possible D gene (6 bases). There are 14 residues in the CDR3. The V gene's germline CDR1 is SGHRS and CDR2 YFSETQ. V gave up 0 bases and J gave up 8 bases, with 12 bases separating them. The CDR3 nucleotides are TGCGCCAGCAGCTTGGTGGAGGGTGAAGATGAGCAGTTCTTC. This translates into CASSLVEGEDEQFF.

The V gene is TRBV9, the J gene TRBJ2-3, with D perhaps matching TRBD2 (5 bases). The ends were cut back, 5 bases at V and 6 bases at J, with 16 bases in the middle. This CDR3 has 14 amino acids. The germline CDR1 and CDR2 sequences are SGDLS and YYNGEE. CDR3 DNA: TGTGCCAGCAGGGGAGTGTTGGAGGCGGATACGCAGTATTTT. Translation: CASRGVLEADTQYF.

The chain has TRBV5-1 and TRBJ2-7; 7 positions agree with TRBD1. Looked up from germline, CDR1 is SGHRS and CDR2 is YFSETQ. With 0 bases clipped from V and 10 bases from J, the junction kept 4 bases outside the gene matches. The CDR3 loop spans 12 amino acids. The CDR3 is CASSLDGTAQYF. The CDR3 DNA reads TGCGCCAGCAGCTTGGACGGGACAGCCCAGTACTTC.

The sample holds one count of this clone. The chain uses TRBV6-6 and TRBJ1-5; D is unclear. The V gene lost 2 bases and the J gene lost 0 bases, with 8 bases spanning the gap. The CDR3 is made up of 15 amino acids. CDR1 MNHNY and CDR2 SVGAGI come from the germline V gene (reference sequence). The CDR3: CASSYTDDSNQPQHF. DNA of the CDR3: TGTGCCAGCAGTTACACGGACGATAGCAATCAGCCCCAGCATTTT.